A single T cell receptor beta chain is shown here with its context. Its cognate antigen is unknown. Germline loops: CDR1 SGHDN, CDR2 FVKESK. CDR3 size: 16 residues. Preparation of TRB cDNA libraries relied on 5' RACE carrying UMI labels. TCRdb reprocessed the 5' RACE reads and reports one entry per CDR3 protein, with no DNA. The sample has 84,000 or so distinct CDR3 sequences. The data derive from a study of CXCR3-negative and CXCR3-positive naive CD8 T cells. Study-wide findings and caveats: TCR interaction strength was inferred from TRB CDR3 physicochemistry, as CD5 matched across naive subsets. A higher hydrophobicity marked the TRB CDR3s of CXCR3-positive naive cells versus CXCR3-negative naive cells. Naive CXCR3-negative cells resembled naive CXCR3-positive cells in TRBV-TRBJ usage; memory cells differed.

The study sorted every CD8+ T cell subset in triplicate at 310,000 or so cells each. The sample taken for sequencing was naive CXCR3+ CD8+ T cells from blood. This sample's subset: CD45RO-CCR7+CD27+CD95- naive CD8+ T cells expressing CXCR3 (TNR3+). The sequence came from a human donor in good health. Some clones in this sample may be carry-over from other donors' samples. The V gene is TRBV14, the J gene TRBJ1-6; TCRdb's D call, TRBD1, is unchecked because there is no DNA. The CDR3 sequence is CASSQDWDRRSSPLHF.